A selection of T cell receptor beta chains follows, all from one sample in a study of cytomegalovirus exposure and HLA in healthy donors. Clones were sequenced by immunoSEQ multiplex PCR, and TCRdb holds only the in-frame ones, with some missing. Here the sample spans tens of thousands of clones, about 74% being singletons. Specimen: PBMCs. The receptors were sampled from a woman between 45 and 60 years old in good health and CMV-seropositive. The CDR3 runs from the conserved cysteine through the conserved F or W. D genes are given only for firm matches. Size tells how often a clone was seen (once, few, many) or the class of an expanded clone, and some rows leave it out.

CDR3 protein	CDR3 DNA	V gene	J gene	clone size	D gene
CASSTRRDSYNEQFF	TGTGCCAGCAGCACTAGAAGGGATTCCTACAATGAGCAGTTCTTC	TRBV9	TRBJ2-1	.	.
CASSVSRGPGELFF	TGTGCCAGCAGTGTAAGCAGGGGGCCCGGGGAGCTGTTTTTT	TRBV6-1	TRBJ2-2	.	TRBD1
CASSQEVLAGDTQYF	TGTGCCAGCAGCCAAGAGGTATTAGCGGGAGATACGCAGTATTTT	TRBV4-2	TRBJ2-3	.	TRBD2
CASSEWEDYEQYF	TGCGCCAGCAGTGAGTGGGAGGACTACGAGCAGTACTTC	TRBV10-2	TRBJ2-7	.	.
CASSFWGGTEAFF	TGTGCCAGCAGCTTCTGGGGAGGTACTGAAGCTTTCTTT	TRBV5-6	TRBJ1-1	.	.
CASTGGNSPLHF	TGTGCCAGCACAGGGGGGAATTCACCCCTCCACTTT	TRBV28	TRBJ1-6	few	TRBD1
CASESTKRVMSYNEQFF	TGTGCCAGCGAATCAACAAAGCGGGTAATGTCCTACAATGAGCAGTTCTTC	TRBV11-3	TRBJ2-1	.	.
CAWSVGGVLSGNTIYF	TGTGCCTGGAGTGTAGGAGGGGTCCTCTCTGGAAACACCATATATTTT	TRBV30	TRBJ1-3	.	.
CASSEVSSYNSPLHF	TGTGCCAGCAGTGAAGTGAGCTCCTATAATTCACCCCTCCACTTT	TRBV6-1	TRBJ1-6	.	.
CASSRGGGRNEQYF	TGTGCCAGCTCACGGGGCGGGGGGCGAAACGAGCAGTACTTC	TRBV18	TRBJ2-7	once	TRBD2
CASSLLEDRVDGYTF	TGTGCCAGCAGTTTACTAGAGGACAGGGTCGATGGCTACACCTTC	TRBV28	TRBJ1-2	once	TRBD1
CASSRGQTSYGYTF	TGTGCCAGCAGCCGCGGACAGACTTCCTATGGCTACACCTTC	TRBV2	TRBJ1-2	.	.
CASSYRARETQYF	TGTGCCAGCAGCTACAGGGCTCGGGAGACCCAGTACTTC	TRBV13	TRBJ2-5	.	.
CASSSGTGGSSTDTQYF	TGTGCCAGCAGTTCAGGGACAGGGGGCTCTAGCACAGATACGCAGTATTTT	TRBV28	TRBJ2-3	.	TRBD1
CASSLTAANYGSTF	TGCGCCAGCAGTTTGACAGCAGCTAACTATGGCTCCACCTTC	TRBV10-2	TRBJ1-2	.	.
CASSVLRREGYYEQYF	TGTGCCAGCAGCGTCCTTCGGAGGGAGGGATACTACGAGCAGTACTTC	TRBV7-9	TRBJ2-7	.	TRBD2
CASTINRGGTEAFF	TGTGCCAGTACTATAAATAGGGGAGGCACTGAAGCTTTCTTT	TRBV28	TRBJ1-1	.	.
CACGGTGLNTEAFF	TGCGCCTGCGGAGGGACAGGACTGAACACTGAAGCTTTCTTT	TRBV10-1	TRBJ1-1	few	TRBD1
CASSIPKWDEGTGSYNEQFF	TGTGCCAGTAGTATACCAAAATGGGATGAAGGGACAGGGTCCTACAATGAGCAGTTCTTC	TRBV19	TRBJ2-1	.	TRBD1
CASSFIGPRDGELFF	TGCGCCAGCAGCTTCATCGGGCCTCGGGACGGGGAGCTGTTTTTT	TRBV5-1	TRBJ2-2	.	.
CASSRGRGDTQYF	TGTGCCAGTAGTCGCGGCCGGGGAGATACGCAGTATTTT	TRBV19	TRBJ2-3	few	.
CASSQDPRYGYTF	TGCGCCAGCAGCCAAGATCCGAGATATGGCTACACCTTC	TRBV4-3	TRBJ1-2	few	.
CASSTITGGGKLFF	TGCGCCAGCAGCACCATAACAGGGGGCGGAAAACTGTTTTTT	TRBV5-1	TRBJ1-4	.	TRBD1
CSVEMGRENTDTQYF	TGCAGCGTTGAAATGGGGCGGGAGAACACAGATACGCAGTATTTT	TRBV29-1	TRBJ2-3	.	TRBD2
CASGAGNQPQHF	TGTGCCAGCGGGGCAGGGAATCAGCCCCAGCATTTT	TRBV28	TRBJ1-5	.	.
CASSQGPNYGYTF	TGTGCCAGCAGCCAGGGGCCTAACTATGGCTACACCTTC	TRBV9	TRBJ1-2	.	.
CASSPGQQNGYTF	TGTGCCAGCAGCCCGGGACAGCAAAATGGCTACACCTTC	TRBV5-4	TRBJ1-2	once	TRBD1
CASSAGTGSMYNSPLHF	TGTGCCAGCAGCGCCGGGACAGGATCGATGTATAATTCACCCCTCCACTTT	TRBV5-6	TRBJ1-6	.	TRBD1
CASSLGRRGEQYF	TGTGCCAGCAGTCTTGGACGGCGGGGCGAGCAGTACTTC	TRBV28	TRBJ2-7	.	.
CAWTSYNEQFF	TGTGCCTGGACCAGTTACAATGAGCAGTTCTTC	TRBV30	TRBJ2-1	few	.
CASSPGQGSPGSYNEQFF	TGCGCCAGCAGCCCGGGACAGGGTAGCCCGGGGTCCTACAATGAGCAGTTCTTC	TRBV5-1	TRBJ2-1	few	TRBD1
CASSQVLSTQPQHF	TGCGCCAGCAGCCAAGTCCTTTCTACCCAGCCCCAGCATTTT	TRBV4-1	TRBJ1-5	.	.
CASSTQGGNTEAFF	TGTGCCAGCAGTACACAGGGGGGGAACACTGAAGCTTTCTTT	TRBV2	TRBJ1-1	.	TRBD1
CASSLNTGELFF	TGTGCCAGCAGCCTGAACACCGGGGAGCTGTTTTTT	TRBV9	TRBJ2-2	.	.
CSAQGGGEQYF	TGCAGTGCCCAAGGAGGGGGGGAGCAGTACTTC	TRBV20-1	TRBJ2-5	.	.
CASMGLASYNEQFF	TGTGCCAGCATGGGACTAGCCTCTTACAATGAGCAGTTCTTC	TRBV2	TRBJ2-1	.	TRBD2
CASSQGGLYEQYF	TGCGCCAGCAGCCAAGGCGGGCTCTACGAGCAGTACTTC	TRBV4-1	TRBJ2-7	few	.
CASSLAPPGDEQYF	TGCGCCAGCAGCTTGGCACCCCCGGGGGACGAGCAGTACTTC	TRBV5-1	TRBJ2-7	.	.
CASSLRGTSGNNEQFF	TGTGCCAGCAGCTTACGGGGGACTAGCGGGAACAATGAGCAGTTCTTC	TRBV7-6	TRBJ2-1	.	TRBD2
CASSPRQGQEDNEQFF	TGTGCCAGCAGCCCCCGTCAGGGGCAGGAGGACAATGAGCAGTTCTTC	TRBV7-9	TRBJ2-1	.	.
CASSWAGGGTGELFF	TGTGCCAGCAGCTGGGCGGGAGGGGGCACCGGGGAGCTGTTTTTT	TRBV7-6	TRBJ2-2	.	TRBD2
CASRTGGNQPQHF	TGTGCCAGCAGGACAGGGGGCAATCAGCCCCAGCATTTT	TRBV6-1	TRBJ1-5	few	TRBD1
CASSLVRNNQPQHF	TGTGCCAGCAGCTTAGTTCGTAACAATCAGCCCCAGCATTTT	TRBV7-8	TRBJ1-5	.	.
CAWSLRRDYNEQFF	TGTGCCTGGAGTCTCCGGAGAGACTACAATGAGCAGTTCTTC	TRBV30	TRBJ2-1	.	.
CASRPGTGLWYEQYF	TGTGCCAGCAGGCCCGGGACAGGGCTATGGTACGAGCAGTACTTC	TRBV2	TRBJ2-7	once	TRBD1
CASSSPGTRFTDTQYF	TGTGCCAGCAGCTCACCCGGGACTAGATTCACAGATACGCAGTATTTT	TRBV28	TRBJ2-3	few	TRBD2
CASSRFRQGGNGYTF	TGTGCCAGCAGCCGTTTTCGGCAGGGGGGAAATGGCTACACCTTC	TRBV5-4	TRBJ1-2	.	TRBD1
CASSIGTGGSSNYGYTF	TGTGCCAGTAGTATTGGGACAGGGGGTTCCTCTAACTATGGCTACACCTTC	TRBV19	TRBJ1-2	few	TRBD1
CASGLRLASGLGSTDTQYF	TGTGCTAGTGGTTTGAGGCTGGCTAGCGGCCTCGGTAGCACAGATACGCAGTATTTT	TRBV12-5	TRBJ2-3	.	TRBD2
CASSAKTSGRIRSYEQYF	TGTGCCAGCAGTGCCAAAACTAGCGGGAGGATCCGTTCCTACGAGCAGTACTTC	TRBV6-4	TRBJ2-7	once	TRBD2
CASSIVASGGPYNEQFF	TGTGCCAGTAGTATAGTGGCTAGCGGAGGCCCCTACAATGAGCAGTTCTTC	TRBV19	TRBJ2-1	.	TRBD2
CASSLGLAGFNEQFF	TGTGCCAGCAGCTTAGGACTAGCGGGTTTCAATGAGCAGTTCTTC	TRBV7-7	TRBJ2-1	few	TRBD2
CASSVSSSYNEQFF	TGTGCCAGTAGCGTCTCCAGCTCCTACAATGAGCAGTTCTTC	TRBV19	TRBJ2-1	.	.
CAWSVSLADIYNEQFF	TGTGCCTGGAGTGTTTCACTAGCGGACATATACAATGAGCAGTTCTTC	TRBV30	TRBJ2-1	.	TRBD2